Listed here are 30 T cell receptor beta chains from one sample, sequenced in a study of cytomegalovirus exposure and HLA in healthy donors. PCR involved 60 Vbeta and 13 Jbeta primers. The repertoire was sequenced with immunoSEQ multiplex PCR; TCRdb's copy has only in-frame clones and lacks some. This specimen shows approximately 150,000 clones; the ten leading clones hold 0.96%. Sequencing was carried out using PBMCs. The receptors were gathered from a male donor in good health and CMV-seronegative.

This chain joins TRBV27 and TRBJ2-7, with D unresolved. There are 15 residues in the CDR3. Per germline, CDR1 MNHEY and CDR2 SMNVEV (reference sequence). The V end was cut by 3 bases, the J end by 4 bases, with 16 bases between. CDR3 nucleotides: TGTGCCAGCAGTTTTAACCCCGAGATCTTGTACGAGCAGTACTTC. It specifies CASSFNPEILYEQYF.

This chain's CDR3 is CSVFQGGEQYF. CDR3 in DNA: TGCAGCGTTTTCCAGGGGGGCGAGCAGTACTTC. The chain couples TRBV29-1 to TRBJ2-7, with a possible D match to TRBD1 (7 bases). Per germline, CDR1 SQVTM and CDR2 ANQGSEA. This CDR3 region has 11 residues. Between the trimmed V and J ends, which lost 5 bases and 6 bases, there was a span of 11 bases.

The V and J genes are TRBV7-8 and TRBJ1-2, with D unresolved. The CDR3 contains 13 residues. V lost 2 bases, J lost 5 bases, and 9 bases lay in between. Looked up from germline, CDR1 is SGHVS and CDR2 is FQNEAQ. The CDR3 here is CASSLIQEYGYTF. In nucleotides, the CDR3 is TGTGCCAGCAGCTTAATCCAGGAATATGGCTACACCTTC.

V usage is TRBV29-1 and J usage is TRBJ1-1; no clear D gene. This CDR3 is built from 14 residues. The germline gives CDR1 SQVTM, CDR2 ANQGSEA. The V gene lost 3 bases and the J gene lost 1 base, with 12 bases spanning the gap. CDR3 in amino acids: CSVESPPTNTEAFF. The CDR3 region has the DNA TGCAGCGTTGAGAGCCCCCCAACGAACACTGAAGCTTTCTTT.

The V gene is TRBV4-1, the J gene TRBJ2-1; 11 bases match TRBD2. The V gene end was trimmed by 0 bases and the J gene end by 4 bases; junction bases not matched to a gene: 8. Germline V gene lookup returns CDR1 MGHRA and CDR2 YSYEKL. There are 18 residues in the CDR3. The chain's CDR3 is CASSQDLLAGVRYNEQFF. The CDR3, as DNA: TGCGCCAGCAGCCAAGATCTACTAGCGGGGGTCAGGTACAATGAGCAGTTCTTC.

The chain recombines TRBV7-2 with TRBJ1-5; TRBD1 might be the D (6 bases). Germline CDR1 reads SGHTA; CDR2 reads FQGNSA. Deletions cut 5 bases from V and 7 bases from J, with 18 bases between. This CDR3 is built from 15 residues. The CDR3 coding sequence is TGTGCCAGCAGCCTTCTGGGGGCAGCCTTACAGCCCCAGCATTTT. It encodes CASSLLGAALQPQHF.

About this clone: A junction end diverges from the germline sequence, so it may reflect a read error. The rearrangement uses TRBV20-1 and TRBJ2-7, with TRBD1 matching 9 bases. The CDR3 spans 10 residues. Looked up from germline, CDR1 is DFQATT and CDR2 is SNEGSKA (reference sequence). As DNA, the CDR3 is TGCAGTGCTAGGGGACAGGGACTGACCTTC. Protein sequence: CSARGQGLTF.

V and J are TRBV9 and TRBJ1-6; D not resolved. The germline CDR1 and CDR2 sequences are SGDLS and YYNGEE. The ends were cut back, 5 bases at V and 10 bases at J, with 16 bases in the middle. There are 14 residues in the CDR3. CDR3 in amino acids: CASSGTPSGSPLHF. CDR3 in DNA: TGTGCCAGCAGTGGCACCCCTAGTGGATCACCCCTCCACTTT.

The chain uses TRBV5-6 and TRBJ1-2; D gene unclear. Germline CDR1 and CDR2: SGHDT and YYEEEE. The CDR3 is 15 residues long. V shed 5 bases and J shed 2 bases, with 16 bases lying between them. CDR3 residues: CASREQPGSNYGYTF. The CDR3 DNA reads as TGTGCCAGCAGGGAGCAACCGGGTTCCAACTATGGCTACACCTTC.

The chain has TRBV5-1 and TRBJ2-2, with 8 bases aligning to TRBD1. Germline values: CDR1 SGHRS, CDR2 YFSETQ. The junction had 1 base not matched to a gene; V was cut back by 2 bases and J by 1 base. The CDR3 contains 15 residues. The CDR3, as DNA: TGCGCCAGCAGCTTAGGGACAGGGAACACCGGGGAGCTGTTTTTT. Residues: CASSLGTGNTGELFF.

The chain carries TRBV27 and TRBJ2-7; 11 positions match TRBD1. After removal of 7 bases from V and 2 bases from J, the junction contained 4 bases not matched to a gene. Germline CDR1 and CDR2: MNHEY and SMNVEV (reference sequence). The CDR3 is 14 amino acids. The CDR3 region has the DNA TGTGCCAGCACCGGGACAGGGGGAGCCTACGAGCAGTACTTC. Amino acids: CASTGTGGAYEQYF.

This rearrangement joins TRBV11-1 to TRBJ2-5; 7 bases agree with TRBD2. The germline gives CDR1 SGHAT, CDR2 FQDESV (reference sequence). CDR3 size: 14 residues. J gave up 5 bases and V 3 bases, and 6 bases lay outside the gene matches. The CDR3: CASSFSGLSETQYF. CDR3 bases: TGTGCCAGCAGCTTTAGCGGGCTATCGGAGACCCAGTACTTC.

The V gene is TRBV18, the J gene TRBJ2-7, with a possible D match to TRBD1 (6 bases). Per the germline V gene, CDR1 is KGHSH and CDR2 is LQKENI. With 0 bases removed from V and 1 base from J, the gap between germline ends came to 13 bases. The CDR3 has 16 residues. CDR3 coding DNA: TGTGCCAGCTCACCACCGTTGACAGGTTCGTCCTACGAGCAGTACTTC. Translating gives CASSPPLTGSSYEQYF. The entire variable domain, with the rest obtained from reference TRBV18 and TRBJ2-7, is as follows: NAGVMQNPRHLVRRRGQEARLRCSPMKGHSHVYWYRQLPEEGLKFMVYLQKENIIDESGMPKERFSAEFPKEGPSILRIQQVVRGDSAAYFCASSPPLTGSSYEQYFGPGTRLTVT.

The chain combines TRBV28 with TRBJ1-1; D call uncertain. Germline loops: CDR1 MDHEN, CDR2 SYDVKM. This CDR3 has 15 amino acids. Trimming left V 9 bases short and J 5 bases short, with 22 bases between. The CDR3 sequence is CASEARWVGGTEAFF. The CDR3 nucleotides are TGTGCCAGTGAGGCCCGATGGGTCGGCGGGACTGAAGCTTTCTTT.

V usage is TRBV7-2 and J usage is TRBJ2-7, with 13 bases that match TRBD2. The V gene's germline CDR1 is SGHTA and CDR2 FQGNSA. V shed 0 bases, J shed 1 base, and the junction held 6 bases outside the gene matches. The CDR3 spans 18 residues. CDR3: CASSLAGLAGAASYEQYF. In DNA form, the CDR3 reads TGTGCCAGCAGCTTAGCCGGACTAGCGGGGGCCGCGTCCTACGAGCAGTACTTC.

This chain connects TRBV19 to TRBJ1-3; D is unresolved. Germline lookup yields CDR1 LNHDA and CDR2 SQIVND (reference sequence). Trimming removed 5 bases at V and 1 base at J, with 9 bases between. The CDR3 covers 14 residues. Here the CDR3 reads CASSRPGSGNTIYF. The CDR3 nucleotides read TGTGCCAGTAGTCGCCCAGGTTCTGGAAACACCATATATTTT.

The chain links TRBV19 to TRBJ1-1; maybe TRBD1 (6 bases). The CDR3 extends over 12 amino acids. Germline CDR1 LNHDA, CDR2 SQIVND (reference sequence). V was shortened by 7 bases and J by 1 base, with 7 bases between the two germline ends. DNA of the CDR3: TGTGCCAGTATGACAGGGAACACTGAAGCTTTCTTT. Amino acid sequence: CASMTGNTEAFF.

The genes are TRBV6-5 and TRBJ2-2, with 8 positions matching TRBD2. Looked up from germline, CDR1 is MNHEY and CDR2 is SVGAGI. The CDR3 has 14 residues. With 4 bases clipped from V and 7 bases from J, the junction kept 5 bases outside the gene matches. The CDR3 is CASSLRGEDGELFF. The CDR3 DNA reads as TGTGCCAGCAGTTTGCGGGGGGAAGACGGGGAGCTGTTTTTT.

V usage is TRBV30 and J usage is TRBJ2-2; tentative D call: TRBD2 (5 bases). In germline, CDR1 is GTSNPN, CDR2 SVGIG (reference sequence). V gave up 8 bases and J gave up 3 bases, with 16 bases separating them. The CDR3 totals 14 residues. CDR3 coding DNA: TGTGCCCTTGAGCAGGTGGGAGACACCGGGGAGCTGTTTTTT. Its translation is CALEQVGDTGELFF. Variable domain in full (rest from reference TRBV30 and TRBJ2-2): SQTIHQWPATLVQPVGSPLSLECTVEGTSNPNLYWYRQAAGRGLQLLFYSVGIGQISSEVPQNLSASRPQDRQFILSSKKLLLSDSGFYLCALEQVGDTGELFFGEGSRLTVL.

The V call is TRBV29-1, the J call TRBJ1-1; D not certain. This CDR3 has 15 amino acids. CDR1 is SQVTM, CDR2 ANQGSEA, per germline. V gave up 2 bases and J gave up 1 base, with 14 bases separating them. DNA for the CDR3: TGCAGCGTTGAAAAGTTGCGGCAGACGAACACTGAAGCTTTCTTT. Protein: CSVEKLRQTNTEAFF. The entire variable domain, with the rest obtained from reference TRBV29-1 and TRBJ1-1, is as follows: SAVISQKPSRDICQRGTSLTIQCQVDSQVTMMFWYRQQPGQSLTLIATANQGSEATYESGFVIDKFPISRPNLTFSTLTVSNMSPEDSSIYLCSVEKLRQTNTEAFFGQGTRLTVV.

The rearrangement uses TRBV25-1 and TRBJ1-4; perhaps TRBD1 as D (6 bases). The germline V gene encodes CDR1 MGHDK and CDR2 SYGVNS. V lost 2 bases, J lost 6 bases, and 7 bases lay in between. CDR3 length equals 13 residues. DNA for the CDR3: TGTGCCAGCAGTGAAGAGGGGGATGAAAAACTGTTTTTT. Residues: CASSEEGDEKLFF.

This chain uses TRBV6-5 with TRBJ2-4, with 8 bases lining up with TRBD1. CDR1 is MNHEY and CDR2 is SVGAGI in the germline V gene. With V trimmed by 2 bases and J by 6 bases, 9 bases remained unmatched. This CDR3 contains 16 residues. The CDR3 DNA is TGTGCCAGCAGTTACGGCCAGGGGGCTATTGGAAACATTCAGTACTTC. This codes for CASSYGQGAIGNIQYF.

The chain employs TRBV6-1 and TRBJ1-2; maybe TRBD1 (6 bases). The CDR3 extends over 12 amino acids. The germline V and J ends were trimmed by 8 bases and 2 bases, with 9 bases remaining between them. CDR1 is MNHNS, CDR2 SASEGT, per germline. The CDR3 loop reads CASRTGNYGYTF. The CDR3 bases are TGTGCCAGCCGAACAGGGAACTATGGCTACACCTTC.

The chain is built from TRBV7-9 and TRBJ1-4, with unresolved D. Germline CDR1 reads SEHNR; CDR2 reads FQNEAQ (reference sequence). The CDR3 contains 15 residues. V was pared by 2 bases and J by 8 bases, with 15 bases between. In nucleotides, the CDR3 is TGTGCCAGCAGCTTATCGTCAGCGAATTGGGAAAAACTGTTTTTT. Protein product: CASSLSSANWEKLFF. The entire variable domain, with the rest obtained from reference TRBV7-9 and TRBJ1-4, is as follows: DTGVSQNPRHKITKRGQNVTFRCDPISEHNRLYWYRQTLGQGPEFLTYFQNEAQLEKSRLLSDRFSAERPKGSFSTLEIQRTEQGDSAMYLCASSLSSANWEKLFFGSGTQLSVL.

The V call is TRBV5-1, the J call TRBJ2-1, with TRBD2 matching over 8 bases. V lost 2 bases and J lost 4; bases outside the gene matches: 5. This CDR3 comprises 15 residues. The germline V gene has CDR1 SGHRS and CDR2 YFSETQ. The CDR3 loop is CASSFSGVLYNEQFF. The CDR3 DNA follows: TGCGCCAGCAGCTTTAGCGGGGTACTTTACAATGAGCAGTTCTTC.

The chain couples TRBV5-1 to TRBJ2-1; D may be TRBD1 (5 bases). This CDR3 is 15 amino acids long. Per the germline V gene, CDR1 is SGHRS and CDR2 is YFSETQ. Trimming left V 3 bases short and J 7 bases short, with 17 bases between. The CDR3 is CASSSGVGQMNEQFF. The CDR3 DNA reads as TGCGCCAGCAGCTCGGGTGTGGGGCAGATGAATGAGCAGTTCTTC.

The rearrangement joins TRBV6-5 to TRBJ1-1; 8 bases map to TRBD1. Germline lookup yields CDR1 MNHEY and CDR2 SVGAGI. The junction had 11 bases not matched to a gene; V was cut back by 3 bases and J by 11 bases. The CDR3 sequence is 14 residues long. The CDR3 DNA sequence: TGTGCCAGCAGTTATCTCAATGCAGGGGGCGGCGCTTTCTTT. This codes for CASSYLNAGGGAFF.

The rearrangement uses TRBV7-2 and TRBJ1-2; weak D call: TRBD1 (6 bases). Germline values: CDR1 SGHTA, CDR2 FQGNSA. The ends were cut back, 2 bases at V and 6 bases at J, with 16 bases in the middle. There are 15 residues in the CDR3. The CDR3 DNA reads as TGTGCCAGCAGCTTAAACTTACAGGGCGGCGATGGCTACACCTTC. Residues: CASSLNLQGGDGYTF.

The chain joins TRBV7-2 to TRBJ1-6, with D perhaps TRBD1 (6 bases). This CDR3 is built from 17 residues. Trimming pared 1 base from V and 2 bases from J, leaving 12 bases between. CDR1 SGHTA and CDR2 FQGNSA come from the germline V gene. The CDR3 reads CASSLGQVAPYNSPLHF. The CDR3 DNA is TGTGCCAGCAGCTTAGGACAGGTCGCACCCTATAATTCACCCCTCCACTTT.

V and J are TRBV7-2 and TRBJ2-7; 10 bases align to TRBD2. Germline CDR1 reads SGHTA; CDR2 reads FQGNSA. The V gene end was trimmed by 5 bases and the J gene end by 2 bases; junction bases not matched to a gene: 6. This CDR3 comprises 15 residues. The CDR3 DNA reads as TGTGCCAGCAGCGTTAGCGGGGGGCTTACCTACGAGCAGTACTTC. Residues: CASSVSGGLTYEQYF.